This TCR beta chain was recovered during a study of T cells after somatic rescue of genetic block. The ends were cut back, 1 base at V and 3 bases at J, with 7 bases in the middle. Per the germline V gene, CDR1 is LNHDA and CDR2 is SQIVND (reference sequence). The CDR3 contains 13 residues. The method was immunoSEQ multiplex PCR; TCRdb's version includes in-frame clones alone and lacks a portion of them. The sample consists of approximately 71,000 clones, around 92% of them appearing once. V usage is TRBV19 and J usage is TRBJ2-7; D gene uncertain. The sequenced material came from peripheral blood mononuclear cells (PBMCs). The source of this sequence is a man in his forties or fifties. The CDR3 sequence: CASSIGPGYEQYF. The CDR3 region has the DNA TGTGCCAGTAGTATAGGGCCCGGCTACGAGCAGTACTTC.